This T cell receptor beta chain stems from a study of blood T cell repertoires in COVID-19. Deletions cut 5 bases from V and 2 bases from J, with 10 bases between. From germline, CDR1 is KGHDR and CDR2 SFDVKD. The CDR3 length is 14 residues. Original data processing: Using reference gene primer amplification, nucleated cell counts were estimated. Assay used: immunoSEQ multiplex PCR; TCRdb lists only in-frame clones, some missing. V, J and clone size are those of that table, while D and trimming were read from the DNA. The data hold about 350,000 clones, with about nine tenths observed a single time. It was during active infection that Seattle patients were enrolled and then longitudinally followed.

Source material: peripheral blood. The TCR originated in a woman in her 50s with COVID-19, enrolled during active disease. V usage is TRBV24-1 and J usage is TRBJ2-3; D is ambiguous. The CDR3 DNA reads TGTGCCACCAGTGTGGCCAGAAACACAGATACGCAGTATTTT. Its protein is CATSVARNTDTQYF.